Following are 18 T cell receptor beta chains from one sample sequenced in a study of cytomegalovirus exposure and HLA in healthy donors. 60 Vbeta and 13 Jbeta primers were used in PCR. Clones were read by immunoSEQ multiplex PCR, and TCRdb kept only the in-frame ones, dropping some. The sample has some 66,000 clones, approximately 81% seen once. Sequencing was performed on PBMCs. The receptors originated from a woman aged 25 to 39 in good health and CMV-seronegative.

The CDR3: CASSDQGRGTGELFF. CDR3 DNA: TGCGCCAGCAGTGACCAGGGGAGAGGCACCGGGGAGCTGTTTTTT. The chain carries TRBV10-2 and TRBJ2-2, with a tentative D call TRBD1 (6 bases). CDR1 is WSHSY, CDR2 SAAADI, per germline. The CDR3 totals 15 residues. V gave up 3 bases and J gave up 4 bases, with 12 bases separating them.

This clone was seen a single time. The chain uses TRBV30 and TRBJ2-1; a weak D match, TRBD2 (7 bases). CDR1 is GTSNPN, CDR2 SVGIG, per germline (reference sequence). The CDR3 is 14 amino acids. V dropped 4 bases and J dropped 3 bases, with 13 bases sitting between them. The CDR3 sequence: CAWTRGARYNEQFF. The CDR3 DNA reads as TGTGCCTGGACACGGGGGGCCCGCTACAATGAGCAGTTCTTC.

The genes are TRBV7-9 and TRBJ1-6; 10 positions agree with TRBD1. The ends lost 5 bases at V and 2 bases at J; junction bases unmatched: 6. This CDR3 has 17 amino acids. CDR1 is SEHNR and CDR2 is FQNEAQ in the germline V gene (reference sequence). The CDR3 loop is CASSPWTGGTYNSPLHF. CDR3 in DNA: TGTGCCAGCAGCCCGTGGACAGGGGGTACCTATAATTCACCCCTCCACTTT.

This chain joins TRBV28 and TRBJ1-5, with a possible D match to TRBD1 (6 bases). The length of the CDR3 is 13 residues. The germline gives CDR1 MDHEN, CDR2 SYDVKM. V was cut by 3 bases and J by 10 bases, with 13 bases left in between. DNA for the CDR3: TGTGCCAGCAGTTTTTTTGGGGGCCGACCCCAGCATTTT. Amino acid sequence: CASSFFGGRPQHF.

The CDR3 DNA is TGTGCCAGCAGTTACTGGGCAGCGAACACTGAAGCTTTCTTT. Protein product: CASSYWAANTEAFF. The gene calls are TRBV6-5 and TRBJ1-1; unclear D gene. V was cut by 1 base and J by 1 base, with 7 bases left in between. Germline assignment: CDR1 MNHEY and CDR2 SVGAGI. CDR3 length: 14 amino acids.

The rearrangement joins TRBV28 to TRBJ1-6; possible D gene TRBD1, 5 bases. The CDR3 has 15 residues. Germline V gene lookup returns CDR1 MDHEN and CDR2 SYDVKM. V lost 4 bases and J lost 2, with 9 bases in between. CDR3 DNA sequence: TGTGCCAGCAGTTCGAGACAGACCTATAATTCACCCCTCCACTTT. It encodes CASSSRQTYNSPLHF. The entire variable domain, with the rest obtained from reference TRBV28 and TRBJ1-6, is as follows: DVKVTQSSRYLVKRTGEKVFLECVQDMDHENMFWYRQDPGLGLRLIYFSYDVKMKEKGDIPEGYSVSREKKERFSLILESASTNQTSMYLCASSSRQTYNSPLHFGNGTRLTVT.

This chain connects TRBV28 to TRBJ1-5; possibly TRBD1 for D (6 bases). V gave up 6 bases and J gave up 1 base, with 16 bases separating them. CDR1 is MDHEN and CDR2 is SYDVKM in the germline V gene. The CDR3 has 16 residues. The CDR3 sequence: CASRPAGARSNQPQHF. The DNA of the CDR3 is TGTGCCAGCAGACCCGCGGGGGCTAGGAGCAATCAGCCCCAGCATTTT.

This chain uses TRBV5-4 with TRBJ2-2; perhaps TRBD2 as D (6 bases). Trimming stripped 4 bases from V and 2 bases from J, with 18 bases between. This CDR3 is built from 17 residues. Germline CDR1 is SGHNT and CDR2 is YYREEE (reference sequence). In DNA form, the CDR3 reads TGTGCCAGCAGCCCCCCGGGACTCCCAACCAACACCGGGGAGCTGTTTTTT. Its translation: CASSPPGLPTNTGELFF.

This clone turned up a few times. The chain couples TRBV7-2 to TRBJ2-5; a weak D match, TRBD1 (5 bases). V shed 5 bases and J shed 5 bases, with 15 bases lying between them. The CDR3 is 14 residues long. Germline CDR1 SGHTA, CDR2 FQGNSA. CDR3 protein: CASSAPGLGETQYF. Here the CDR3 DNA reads TGTGCCAGCAGCGCACCAGGGCTCGGGGAGACCCAGTACTTC.

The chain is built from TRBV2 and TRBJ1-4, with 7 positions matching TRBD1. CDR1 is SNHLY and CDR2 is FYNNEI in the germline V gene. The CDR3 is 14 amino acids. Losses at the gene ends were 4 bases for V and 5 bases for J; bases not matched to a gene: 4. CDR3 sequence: CASSGLTGNEKLFF. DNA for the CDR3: TGTGCCAGCAGTGGGTTGACAGGGAATGAAAAACTGTTTTTT. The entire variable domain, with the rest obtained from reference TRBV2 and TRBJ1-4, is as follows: EPEVTQTPSHQVTQMGQEVILRCVPISNHLYFYWYRQILGQKVEFLVSFYNNEISEKSEIFDDQFSVERPDGSNFTLKIRSTKLEDSAMYFCASSGLTGNEKLFFGSGTQLSVL.

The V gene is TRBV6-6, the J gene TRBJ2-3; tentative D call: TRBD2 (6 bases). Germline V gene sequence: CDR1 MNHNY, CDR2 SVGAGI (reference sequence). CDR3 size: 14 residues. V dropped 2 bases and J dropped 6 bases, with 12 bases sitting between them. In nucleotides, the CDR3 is TGTGCCAGCAGTTACGGAGGGCGCCGGGATACGCAGTATTTT. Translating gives CASSYGGRRDTQYF.

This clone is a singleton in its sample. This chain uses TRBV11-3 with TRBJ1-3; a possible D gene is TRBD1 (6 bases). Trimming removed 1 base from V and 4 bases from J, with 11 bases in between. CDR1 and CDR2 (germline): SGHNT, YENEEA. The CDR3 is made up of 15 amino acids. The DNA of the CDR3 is TGTGCCAGCAGCTTAGGCGTACAGGGAGGAAACACCATATATTTT. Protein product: CASSLGVQGGNTIYF. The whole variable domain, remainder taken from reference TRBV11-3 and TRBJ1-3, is EAGVVQSPRYKIIEKKQPVAFWCNPISGHNTLYWYLQNLGQGPELLIRYENEEAVDDSQLPKDRFSAERLKGVDSTLKIQPAELGDSAVYLCASSLGVQGGNTIYFGEGSWLTVV.

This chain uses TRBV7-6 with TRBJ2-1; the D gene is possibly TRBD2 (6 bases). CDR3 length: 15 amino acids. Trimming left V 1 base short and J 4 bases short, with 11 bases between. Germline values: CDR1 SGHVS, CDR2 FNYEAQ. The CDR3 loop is CASSLDQAGYNEQFF. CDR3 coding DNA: TGTGCCAGCAGCTTAGACCAGGCGGGGTACAATGAGCAGTTCTTC. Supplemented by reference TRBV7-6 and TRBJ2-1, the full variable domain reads GAGVSQSPRYKVTKRGQDVALRCDPISGHVSLYWYRQALGQGPEFLTYFNYEAQQDKSGLPNDRFSAERPEGSISTLTIQRTEQRDSAMYRCASSLDQAGYNEQFFGPGTRLTVL.

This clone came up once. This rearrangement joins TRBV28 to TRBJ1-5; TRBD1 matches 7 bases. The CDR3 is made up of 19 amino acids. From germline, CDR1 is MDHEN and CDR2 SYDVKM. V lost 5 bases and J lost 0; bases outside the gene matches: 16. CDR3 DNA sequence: TGTGCCAGCAGTGAGCTTTGGTTACAGGGGAGCTATAGCAATCAGCCCCAGCATTTT. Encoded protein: CASSELWLQGSYSNQPQHF.

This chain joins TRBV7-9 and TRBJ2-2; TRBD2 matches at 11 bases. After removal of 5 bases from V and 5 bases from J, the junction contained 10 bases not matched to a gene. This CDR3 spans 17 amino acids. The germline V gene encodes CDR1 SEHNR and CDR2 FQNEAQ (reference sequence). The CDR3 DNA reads TGTGCCAGCAGCCCATTAGCGGGGGGGCCCCCAACCGGGGAGCTGTTTTTT. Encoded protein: CASSPLAGGPPTGELFF.

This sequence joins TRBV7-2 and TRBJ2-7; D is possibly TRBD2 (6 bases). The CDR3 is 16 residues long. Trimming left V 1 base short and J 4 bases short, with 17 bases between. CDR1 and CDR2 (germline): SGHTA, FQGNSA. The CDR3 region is CASSLGGGLLGYEQYF. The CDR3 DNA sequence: TGTGCCAGCAGCTTAGGGGGCGGACTATTAGGTTACGAGCAGTACTTC.

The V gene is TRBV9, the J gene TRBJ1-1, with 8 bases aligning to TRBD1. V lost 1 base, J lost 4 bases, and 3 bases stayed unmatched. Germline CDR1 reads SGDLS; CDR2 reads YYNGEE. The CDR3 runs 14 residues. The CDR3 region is CASSVQGASTEAFF. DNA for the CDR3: TGTGCCAGCAGCGTACAGGGGGCAAGCACTGAAGCTTTCTTT.

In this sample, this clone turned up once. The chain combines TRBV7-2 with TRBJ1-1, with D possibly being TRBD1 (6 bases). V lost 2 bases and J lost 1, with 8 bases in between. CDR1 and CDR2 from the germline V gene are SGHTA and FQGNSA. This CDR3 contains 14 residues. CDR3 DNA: TGTGCCAGCAGCTTAACAGGGAGGAACACTGAAGCTTTCTTT. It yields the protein CASSLTGRNTEAFF.